The sequence of this TCR beta chain was determined in a study of T cells in tuberculosis. Per the germline V gene, CDR1 is MRHNA and CDR2 is SNTAGT. The CDR3 covers 15 residues. V lost 6 bases and J lost 3, with 18 bases in between. The data were produced by immunoSEQ multiplex PCR, yet TCRdb's version contains in-frame clones alone and is incomplete. The sample lists roughly 29,000 clones, over 90% seen once, with less than 5% in the top ten. The chain carries TRBV6-4 and TRBJ2-7; D not certain. The TCR was taken from a donor aged 10 to 29 with latent tuberculosis or without tuberculosis infection. Source material: PBMCs. The CDR3 spells CASRSGFSSFYEQYF. In DNA form, the CDR3 reads TGTGCCAGCAGATCAGGATTCTCCTCCTTCTACGAGCAGTACTTC.